Listed below are T cell receptor beta chains from one sample, sequenced in a study of shared T cell receptors in the human thymus. Sequencing was performed with immunoSEQ multiplex PCR; in TCRdb, only in-frame clones are kept and a portion is missing. The sample has approximately 580,000 clones, around 78% seen once. These data were also filed under a second study, of human thymus T cells.

Sequenced input: thymocytes. The receptor source for this set is a boy younger than two with a congenital heart defect. Each CDR3 is given with its conserved first and last residue. D genes are given only for firm matches. Only some rows state a clone size, as once, few, many or a class for expanded clones.

d_call	v_call	j_call	clone_size	cdr3_nt	cdr3_aa
NA	TRBV5-1	TRBJ2-3	NA	TGCGCCAGCAGCGCTCGAGGCACAGATACGCAGTATTTT	CASSARGTDTQYF
NA	TRBV27	TRBJ2-1	NA	TGTGCCAGCAGTTTAAAGGACTACCTCTACAATGAGCAGTTCTTC	CASSLKDYLYNEQFF
NA	TRBV5-6	TRBJ2-1	NA	TGTGCCAGCAGCTTGGTGCCGAGCGGCCCCCGCCGGCGGTACAATGAGCAGTTCTTC	CASSLVPSGPRRRYNEQFF
TRBD1	TRBV29-1	TRBJ2-7	NA	TGCAGCGGACCACCGGGACAGGGACCCTCATACGAGCAGTACTTC	CSGPPGQGPSYEQYF
NA	TRBV29-1	TRBJ2-3	NA	TGCAGCGCCCAGGAGGGGAGCACAGATACGCAGTATTTT	CSAQEGSTDTQYF
TRBD1	TRBV7-9	TRBJ2-7	NA	TGTGCCAGCAGCTCCCGGGACAGTCACTACGAGCAGTACTTC	CASSSRDSHYEQYF
TRBD1	TRBV30	TRBJ1-4	NA	TGTGCCTGGAGTGTACGAGGGATGACAGGGGATGCAACTAATGAAAAACTGTTTTTT	CAWSVRGMTGDATNEKLFF
TRBD2	TRBV7-7	TRBJ2-1	NA	TGTGCTAGCAGCTTAGGGGTAGCGGGATATATTGGAGGAGGGGAGATGTACAATGAGCAGTTCTTC	CASSLGVAGYIGGGEMYNEQFF
NA	TRBV5-6	TRBJ2-3	NA	TGTGCCAGCAGCTTCTTCACAGGGACAGATACGCAGTATTTT	CASSFFTGTDTQYF
TRBD2	TRBV4-3	TRBJ2-5	NA	TGCGCCAGCAGCCCCGGGGCGGGAGCGGGTGAGACCCAGTACTTC	CASSPGAGAGETQYF
NA	TRBV15	TRBJ1-4	NA	TGTGCCACCAGCGGACTGAAGGGACGGAGGGGAACTAATGAAAAACTGTTTTTT	CATSGLKGRRGTNEKLFF
TRBD1	TRBV19	TRBJ2-2	NA	TGTGCCAGTAGTATTCGGGAAGACAGGGGGACCACCGGGGAGCTGTTTTTT	CASSIREDRGTTGELFF
NA	TRBV20-1	TRBJ1-1	NA	TGCAGATTTGGGGGCGAAGCTTTCTTT	CRFGGEAFF
NA	TRBV11-2	TRBJ2-5	NA	TGTGCCAGCAGCTCACGGGAAGAGACCCAGTACTTC	CASSSREETQYF
NA	TRBV19	TRBJ2-6	few	TGTGCCAGTGGGGCAGGATTCTCTGGGGCCAACGTCCTGACTTTC	CASGAGFSGANVLTF
NA	TRBV7-7	TRBJ2-1	NA	TGTGCTAGCAGCTTAGCGGTCAGAATCACGTCGGGTGAGCAGTTCTTC	CASSLAVRITSGEQFF
NA	TRBV5-6	TRBJ2-1	once	TGTGCCAGCAGCTTGGAGGGTCGGCTGGGGCTACTCGATGAGCAGTTCTTC	CASSLEGRLGLLDEQFF
NA	TRBV16	TRBJ2-6	many	TGTGCCAGCAGCCCTCGGGACTCTGGGGCCAACGTCCTGACTTTC	CASSPRDSGANVLTF
TRBD2	TRBV15	TRBJ2-1	NA	TGTGCCACCAGCGGCCGGCGGAAGCGGGAGATCTTCTGGATTGAGCAGTTCTTC	CATSGRRKREIFWIEQFF
NA	TRBV5-4	TRBJ1-1	NA	TGTGCCAGCAGCTTGGTTGGCCAGGGGCTAGCTTTCTTT	CASSLVGQGLAFF
TRBD2	TRBV11-2	TRBJ2-5	NA	TGTGCCAGCAGCCCCCGACTAGCGGGAATCCAAGAGACCCAGTACTTC	CASSPRLAGIQETQYF
TRBD2	TRBV6-5	TRBJ2-7	NA	TGTGCCAGCAGACCTCTAGCGGGAGCGGATGTCGAGCAGTACTTC	CASRPLAGADVEQYF
TRBD1	TRBV11-3	TRBJ1-1	NA	TGTGCCAGCAGCTTCGGACAGGGTAGCACTGAAGCTTTCTTT	CASSFGQGSTEAFF
TRBD2	TRBV25-1	TRBJ2-1	NA	TGTGCCAGCAGTGCCCTCTTGCGGGAGGGATACAATGAGCAGTTCTTC	CASSALLREGYNEQFF
TRBD1	TRBV11-2	TRBJ2-7	NA	TGTGCCAGCAGCTTCCTTGCAGGGGGCTACGAGCAGTACTTC	CASSFLAGGYEQYF
NA	TRBV28	TRBJ2-5	NA	TGTGCCAGCAGAACGCCCGGGACAACCGTCCGGGAGACCCAGTACTTC	CASRTPGTTVRETQYF